The 10 T cell receptor beta chains in this list originate from one sample, sequenced in a study of type 1 and type 2 diabetes patients. Amplification started from genomic DNA. The TCR beta CDR3 region was amplified using 30 forward and 13 reverse primers. TCRdb re-called the multiplex PCR reads with MiXCR, one entry per CDR3 protein. The profile shows fewer than 350,000 distinct CDR3 sequences, roughly 50% of them singletons. Sequencing input: peripheral blood mononuclear cells (PBMCs). These TCRs come from a man between 18 and 35 years old with type 2 diabetes.

This rearrangement joins TRBV2 to TRBJ1-1, with TRBD1 matching over 9 bases. Germline V gives CDR1 SNHLY, CDR2 FYNNEI. The CDR3 has 14 residues. V dropped 9 bases and J dropped 6; count of bases not matched to a gene: 11. The CDR3 protein is CARTTGGAFSEAFF. The CDR3 nucleotides read TGTGCCAGGACCACAGGGGGCGCTTTTTCTGAAGCTTTCTTT.

The rearrangement uses TRBV29-1 and TRBJ2-7; D is uncertain. Between the trimmed V and J ends, which lost 3 bases and 0 bases, there was a span of 6 bases. Germline V lookup: CDR1 SQVTM, CDR2 ANQGSEA. This CDR3 contains 12 residues. The CDR3 DNA sequence: TGCAGCGTTGAGGACCCCTCCTACGAGCAGTACTTC. This codes for CSVEDPSYEQYF.

This chain connects TRBV6-5 to TRBJ2-6, with D maybe TRBD2 (6 bases). Per the germline V gene, CDR1 is MNHEY and CDR2 is SVGAGI. V was cut by 2 bases and J by 1 base, with 18 bases left in between. The CDR3 spans 19 residues. The CDR3 coding sequence is TGTGCCAGCAGTTACGGTTGGGGGGATTTTTGGTCTGGGGCCAACGTCCTGACTTTC. Translation gives CASSYGWGDFWSGANVLTF.

The V and J genes are TRBV27 and TRBJ2-7; 8 bases align to TRBD2. The CDR3 covers 16 residues. V lost 3 bases and J lost 0; bases outside the gene matches: 7. The V gene's germline CDR1 is MNHEY and CDR2 SMNVEV (reference sequence). This chain's CDR3 is CASSFIERESSYEQYF. In DNA form, the CDR3 reads TGTGCCAGCAGTTTTATTGAGCGGGAGTCCTCCTACGAGCAGTACTTC.

This clonotype appeared a few times. The chain is built from TRBV6-5 and TRBJ1-5; D not resolved. The CDR3 length is 14 residues. Trimming cost V 2 bases and J 11 bases, with 16 bases left between them. Germline V gene data show CDR1 as MNHEY and CDR2 as SVGAGI. This CDR3 reads CASSYVGNSVTQHF. In nucleotides, the CDR3 is TGTGCCAGCAGTTACGTTGGGAACTCAGTAACCCAGCATTTT.

The chain has TRBV7-2 and TRBJ2-5, with no clear D. Judging by the DNA end, TRBJ2-1 fits better; the J call may be wrong. The CDR3 runs to 13 residues. The V gene's germline CDR1 is SGHTA and CDR2 FQGNSA. CDR3 bases: TGTGCCAGCAGGGCAGGCGCATCTAGGGAGCAGTTCTTC. Protein: CASRAGASREQFF.

This clonotype was detected a few times. The chain uses TRBV20-1 and TRBJ2-3; 8 nucleotides agree with TRBD2. The CDR3 spans 15 residues. From germline, CDR1 is DFQATT and CDR2 SNEGSKA (reference sequence). J was trimmed by 3 bases and V by 4 bases; bases with no gene match: 9. DNA for the CDR3: TGCAGTGCTACGTGGTTGAGCGGGGGAACAGATACGCAGTATTTT. It is translated as CSATWLSGGTDTQYF.

The rearrangement uses TRBV5-5 and TRBJ2-7; the D is unclear. V lost 0 bases and J 3 bases, leaving 7 bases between the germline ends. The germline V gene has CDR1 SGHKS and CDR2 YYEKEE (reference sequence). The CDR3 covers 13 residues. The CDR3 bases are TGTGCCAGCAGCTTGGGGGTCGACTACGAGCAGTACTTC. Residues: CASSLGVDYEQYF.

The chain combines TRBV14 with TRBJ2-5; 9 nucleotides line up with TRBD2. The germline CDR1 and CDR2 sequences are SGHDN and FVKESK. The CDR3 extends over 17 amino acids. The J segment lost 5 bases and the V segment lost 0 bases, leaving 10 bases of the junction unmatched. CDR3 sequence: CASSQDWDSGSFETQYF. The CDR3 bases are TGTGCCAGCAGCCAAGATTGGGATAGCGGGAGCTTTGAGACCCAGTACTTC.

The sample holds a few counts of this clonotype. The genes are TRBV20-1 and TRBJ2-7; D perhaps matches TRBD1 (5 bases). Deletions cut 2 bases from V and 2 bases from J, with 10 bases between. Per germline, CDR1 DFQATT and CDR2 SNEGSKA (reference sequence). There are 13 residues in the CDR3. This CDR3 reads CSARHRTTYEQYF. Here the CDR3 DNA reads TGCAGTGCTAGACACAGGACGACCTACGAGCAGTACTTC.